This TCR beta chain comes out of a study of T-cell reconstitution after alpha-beta-depleted transplantation in children. General study points: Surviving recipient T cells and thymic progenitors produced the high day-60 TCRbeta diversity seen in some patients. Reportedly, only several hundred clones from non-depleted graft cells drove alpha-beta T-cell counts at about two months. It was newly produced T cells that mostly accounted for T-cell counts and diversity one year after transplant.

The germline V and J ends were trimmed by 6 bases and 3 bases, with 12 bases remaining between them. CDR1 and CDR2 (germline): SGHVS, FQNEAQ. The CDR3 contains 14 residues. Regarding this clonotype: Its antigen is not identified.

A TCRbeta library incorporating unique molecular identifiers was prepared. TCRdb passed the PCR reads through MiXCR, listing each CDR3 protein once. The data show 800,000 to 1,000,000 distinct CDR3 sequences, with roughly 31% seen just once and roughly 30% held by the top ten. Specimen: PBMCs, mostly from graft donor cells, collected 360 days after TCRalphabeta/CD19-depleted stem cell transplant. This clonotype was obtained from a boy younger than two who had a stem cell transplant for SCID, so the T cells may come from the graft donor. The chain recombines TRBV7-8 with TRBJ2-1; D is unresolved. In DNA form, the CDR3 reads TGTGCCAGCAGTCCTAATGAGATCTACAATGAGCAGTTCTTC. Translating it yields CASSPNEIYNEQFF.